This TCR beta chain originates from a study of OX40 agonist ivuxolimab in advanced cancers. Study summary: All patients had ivuxolimab intravenously every 2 weeks at 0.01 to 10 mg/kg.

The table came from immunoSEQ multiplex PCR; TCRdb's copy has only in-frame clones and leaves some out. The sample carries 30,000 to 40,000 clones, over 60% recorded once. Germline V gene lookup returns CDR1 MNHEY and CDR2 SMNVEV (reference sequence). V gave up 6 bases and J gave up 5 bases, with 9 bases separating them. The CDR3 runs 12 residues. This clone has more than one count but fewer than ten. The sequencing here drew on CD4+ or CD8+ T cells sorted from blood, taken in a trial of the OX40 agonist ivuxolimab. The chain links TRBV27 to TRBJ2-3; weak D call: TRBD1 (5 bases). This receptor was identified in an adult with an advanced solid tumor such as melanoma, head and neck, liver or kidney cancer. The chain's CDR3 is CASRFRGDTQYF. For the CDR3, the DNA is TGTGCCAGCAGGTTTAGGGGAGATACGCAGTATTTT.